The T cell receptor (beta chain) described here comes from a study of neurological immune-mediated disorders. Study-wide background: Multiple sclerosis patients numbering about 34 comprised roughly 30 relapsing-remitting and 3 secondary progressive patients.

5'RACE employing 10-nucleotide random UMIs yielded the cDNA. TCRdb ran MiXCR on the 5' RACE reads and lists one entry per CDR3 protein. Of about 80,000 distinct CDR3 sequences in the sample, over 4.5% were seen once. The CDR3 has 15 residues. V gave up 7 bases and J gave up 2 bases, with 17 bases separating them. This clonotype turned up a few times. Its cognate antigen is unknown. The time point is: longitudinal time-point 2. Study-wide points: The greatest TCR clonal expansion occurred in HTLV-1-associated myelopathy and the least in multiple sclerosis, which fell below healthy controls.

The receptor comes from a woman between 55 and 75 years old with multiple sclerosis. The chain has TRBV12-3 or TRBV12-4 and TRBJ1-1, with D hard to call. Sequenced input: PBMCs. The CDR3 spells CASTSYAGRNTEAFF. The DNA of the CDR3 is TGTGCCAGCACTTCCTACGCGGGAAGAAACACTGAAGCTTTCTTT.